A selection of T cell receptor beta chains follows, all from one sample in a study of cytomegalovirus exposure and HLA in healthy donors. Profiling relied on immunoSEQ multiplex PCR, and the TCRdb table lists in-frame clones only, not all of them. The sample holds about 130,000 clones; approximately 87% are singletons and the top ten take 20%. The sample consisted of PBMCs. All receptors derive from a young man in good health and CMV-seropositive. CDR3s include the opening cysteine and the closing phenylalanine or tryptophan. The order of the fields is D gene, J gene, V gene, clone size, CDR3 protein, CDR3 DNA. A D gene is named only where the DNA matches it firmly. The size field is filled for only some rows; it gives once, few, many or a size class.

>-|TRBJ1-1|TRBV9|once
CASSGGLFTEAFF
TGTGCCAGCAGCGGGGGACTGTTCACTGAAGCTTTCTTT
>TRBD2|TRBJ2-1|TRBV2|-
CASSVLAGGNNEQFF
TGTGCCAGCAGCGTACTAGCGGGGGGCAACAATGAGCAGTTCTTC
>TRBD2|TRBJ2-1|TRBV14|-
CASSLRTSFNEQFF
TGTGCCAGCAGCCTCCGGACTAGCTTTAATGAGCAGTTCTTC
>TRBD1|TRBJ1-1|TRBV2|-
CASGQGMNTEAFF
TGTGCCAGCGGACAGGGCATGAACACTGAAGCTTTCTTT
>-|TRBJ1-5|TRBV5-1|few
CASSSGGFNQPQHF
TGCGCCAGCAGCTCGGGGGGGTTCAATCAGCCCCAGCATTTT
>-|TRBJ1-1|TRBV4-1|-
CASSPTGNTEAFF
TGCGCCAGCAGCCCAACAGGGAACACTGAAGCTTTCTTT
>-|TRBJ1-4|TRBV30|-
CAWRDRPAEKLFF
TGTGCCTGGAGAGACAGACCCGCGGAAAAACTGTTTTTT
>-|TRBJ1-6|TRBV18|-
CASSPGAGPKNSPLHF
TGTGCCAGCTCACCAGGCGCAGGCCCGAAAAATTCACCCCTCCACTTT
>-|TRBJ2-1|TRBV2|-
CASVFGGLSNEQFF
TGTGCCAGCGTTTTCGGGGGTCTCTCCAATGAGCAGTTCTTC
>TRBD1|TRBJ2-7|TRBV5-1|-
CASSVSGTERYEQYF
TGCGCCAGCAGCGTATCCGGGACAGAACGCTACGAGCAGTACTTC
>-|TRBJ1-2|TRBV6-1|-
CASSDYRFGYTF
TGTGCCAGCAGTGACTACAGGTTCGGCTACACCTTC
>-|TRBJ1-3|TRBV18|-
CASSTLDTGGNTIYF
TGTGCCAGCTCAACCCTGGACACCGGTGGAAACACCATATATTTT
>-|TRBJ1-2|TRBV20-1|-
CSATGGEGYTF
TGCAGTGCTACTGGAGGGGAAGGCTACACCTTC
>TRBD1|TRBJ1-2|TRBV28|-
CASRSGGTNYGYTF
TGTGCCAGCAGGTCAGGGGGGACGAACTATGGCTACACCTTC
>-|TRBJ2-3|TRBV23-1|-
CASSQWQEGPSSTDTQYF
TGCGCCAGCAGTCAATGGCAGGAGGGACCTTCTAGCACAGATACGCAGTATTTT
>-|TRBJ2-5|TRBV21-1|once
CASSPGRETQYF
TGTGCCAGCAGCCCGGGGAGAGAGACCCAGTACTTC
>-|TRBJ1-1|TRBV6-6|-
CASNRLAGTEAFF
TGTGCCAGCAACCGACTGGCGGGCACTGAAGCTTTCTTT